This is a list of T cell receptor beta chains from one sample in a study of T cell changes during pregnancy in multiple sclerosis. Using immunoSEQ multiplex PCR, the repertoire was profiled, and TCRdb retains in-frame clones only, with some absent. Of about 59,000 clones listed, 93% are singletons. Material: CD8+ T cells from peripheral blood mononuclear cells, obtained in the third trimester of pregnancy. The receptors here all came from a female donor with multiple sclerosis, enrolled in a pregnancy study. Each CDR3 is given with its conserved first and last residue. Each record gives: D gene, V gene, J gene, clone size, CDR3 protein, CDR3 DNA. D genes are given only for firm matches. Expanded clones get a size class; other rows say once, few or many, or leave the size out.

.	TRBV27	TRBJ2-2	.	CASTERKQGTKKTNTGELFF	TGTGCCAGCACCGAGAGAAAGCAGGGGACCAAAAAAACGAACACCGGGGAGCTGTTTTTT
.	TRBV21-1	TRBJ2-7	.	CASSMRSGRAWEQYF	TGTGCCAGCAGCATGAGAAGCGGGAGGGCTTGGGAGCAGTACTTC
.	TRBV5-1	TRBJ2-3	.	CASSLEGGVTDTQYF	TGCGCCAGCAGCTTGGAAGGAGGGGTCACAGATACGCAGTATTTT
TRBD2	TRBV6-5	TRBJ2-7	once	CASSPSGFHEQYF	TGTGCCAGCAGTCCTAGCGGATTCCACGAGCAGTACTTC
.	TRBV19	TRBJ2-7	.	CASSITRGSYEQYF	TGTGCCAGTAGTATCACCAGGGGCTCCTACGAGCAGTACTTC
.	TRBV9	TRBJ2-1	.	CASSVEEQSSYNEQFF	TGTGCCAGCAGCGTAGAGGAGCAGAGCTCCTACAATGAGCAGTTCTTC
.	TRBV29-1	TRBJ2-1	.	CSVDGAVLNEQFF	TGCAGCGTTGACGGAGCGGTCCTTAATGAGCAGTTCTTC
TRBD1	TRBV5-4	TRBJ1-1	.	CASRFKGGVTEAFF	TGTGCCAGCAGATTTAAAGGGGGCGTCACTGAAGCTTTCTTT
.	TRBV4-1	TRBJ1-3	.	CASSPWDISGNTIYF	TGCGCCAGCAGCCCATGGGACATCTCTGGAAACACCATATATTTT
.	TRBV11-2	TRBJ1-1	.	CASSSSLNTEAFF	TGTGCCAGCAGCTCTTCTTTGAACACTGAAGCTTTCTTT
TRBD1	TRBV7-9	TRBJ1-2	.	CASSSPEGAQDGYTF	TGTGCCAGCAGCTCCCCAGAGGGGGCGCAAGATGGCTACACCTTC
.	TRBV5-4	TRBJ2-1	.	CASSRLSGSSYNEQFF	TGTGCCAGCAGCCGTCTCAGTGGGAGCTCCTACAATGAGCAGTTCTTC
.	TRBV30	TRBJ1-1	.	CAWARGMNTEAFF	TGTGCCTGGGCCAGGGGCATGAACACTGAAGCTTTCTTT
TRBD2	TRBV15	TRBJ2-6	.	CATSKSGGLGANVLTF	TGTGCCACCAGCAAGTCGGGGGGACTTGGGGCCAACGTCCTGACTTTC
TRBD1	TRBV11-2	TRBJ2-7	.	CASSFTGDYEQYF	TGTGCCAGCAGCTTTACAGGGGACTACGAGCAGTACTTC
TRBD2	TRBV7-9	TRBJ2-1	.	CASSPPSGQSSYNEQFF	TGTGCCAGCAGCCCTCCTAGCGGGCAAAGCTCCTACAATGAGCAGTTCTTC
.	TRBV5-1	TRBJ1-6	once	CASSLEGNSPLHF	TGCGCCAGCAGCTTGGAGGGGAATTCACCCCTCCACTTT
TRBD2	TRBV29-1	TRBJ2-1	once	CSLIAGTIDEQFF	TGCAGCTTAATAGCGGGAACGATCGATGAGCAGTTCTTC
.	TRBV7-8	TRBJ2-7	.	CASSPEMESYEQYF	TGTGCCAGCAGCCCCGAAATGGAGTCCTACGAGCAGTACTTC
.	TRBV4-1	TRBJ2-7	.	CASSHQQGASYEQYF	TGCGCCAGCAGCCATCAACAAGGAGCCTCCTACGAGCAGTACTTC
.	TRBV2	TRBJ2-5	.	CASSDNNGGLEETQYF	TGTGCCAGCAGTGACAATAACGGGGGGCTGGAAGAGACCCAGTACTTC
TRBD2	TRBV4-2	TRBJ2-3	.	CASSQGLAGGPDTQYF	TGTGCCAGCAGCCAAGGTTTAGCGGGAGGTCCAGATACGCAGTATTTT
TRBD1	TRBV6-1	TRBJ1-1	.	CASSDGQEPLLIGTEAFF	TGTGCCAGCAGTGACGGACAGGAGCCTCTCCTTATCGGCACTGAAGCTTTCTTT